This entry lists 21 T cell receptor beta chains sequenced from one sample in a study of T cells in tuberculosis. This sample's time point: new active TB diagnosis, blood taken before or within 7 days of starting treatment. Measured with immunoSEQ multiplex PCR; TCRdb has only the in-frame clones, and not every one. The data hold 30,000 or so clones, with about 90% observed a single time. This material consisted of PBMCs, taken at tuberculosis diagnosis. All receptors come from an adult with tuberculosis. Some clones in this sample may be carry-over from other donors' samples.

The chain employs TRBV19 and TRBJ2-3; 10 bases align to TRBD1. Losses at the gene ends were 6 bases for V and 3 bases for J; bases not matched to a gene: 0. In germline, CDR1 is LNHDA, CDR2 SQIVND (reference sequence). The CDR3 is made up of 13 amino acids. Here the CDR3 DNA reads TGTGCCAGTAGGGGACAGGGGACAGATACGCAGTATTTT. Translating gives CASRGQGTDTQYF.

The J gene is TRBJ2-7, the V gene TRBV19, with D possibly being TRBD2 (5 bases). The CDR3 contains 13 residues. The ends were cut back, 5 bases at V and 2 bases at J, with 10 bases in the middle. Germline CDR1 is LNHDA and CDR2 is SQIVND (reference sequence). The CDR3 DNA sequence: TGTGCCAGTAGTTCGGGGTCAACCTACGAGCAGTACTTC. Translation: CASSSGSTYEQYF. Based on the CDR3 plus reference TRBV19 and TRBJ2-7, the full variable domain is DGGITQSPKYLFRKEGQNVTLSCEQNLNHDAMYWYRQDPGQGLRLIYYSQIVNDFQKGDIAEGYSVSREKKESFPLTVTSAQKNPTAFYLCASSSGSTYEQYFGPGTRLTVT.

The rearrangement uses TRBV5-6 and TRBJ1-5, with unresolved D. The CDR3 totals 19 residues. Trimming removed 0 bases from V and 0 bases from J, with 19 bases in between. In germline, CDR1 is SGHDT, CDR2 YYEEEE. For the CDR3, the DNA is TGTGCCAGCAGCTTGGGACCCCTCGCGGGCCCTCTTAGCAATCAGCCCCAGCATTTT. It is translated as CASSLGPLAGPLSNQPQHF.

The chain combines TRBV27 with TRBJ1-1; D is possibly TRBD1 (6 bases). Germline V lookup: CDR1 MNHEY, CDR2 SMNVEV (reference sequence). There are 14 residues in the CDR3. V lost 6 bases and J 4 bases, leaving 15 bases between the germline ends. The CDR3 here is CASSTAGDGTEAFF. The CDR3 DNA sequence: TGTGCCAGCAGCACGGCAGGGGACGGCACTGAAGCTTTCTTT.

The chain is built from TRBV7-9 and TRBJ1-1; 7 positions agree with TRBD1. The trim removed 5 bases at V and 6 bases at J, leaving 12 bases unmatched. The CDR3 covers 15 residues. CDR1 is SEHNR and CDR2 is FQNEAQ in the germline V gene (reference sequence). The CDR3 region has the DNA TGTGCCAGCAGCCAGGCGGACAGGTCGGGGGCTGAAGCTTTCTTT. Translating gives CASSQADRSGAEAFF.

The V call is TRBV5-1, the J call TRBJ2-7; a possible D gene is TRBD1 (6 bases). Per germline, CDR1 SGHRS and CDR2 YFSETQ. The CDR3 has 16 residues. Between the trimmed V and J ends, which lost 3 bases and 1 base, there was a span of 17 bases. In DNA form, the CDR3 reads TGCGCCAGCAGCTCCAATTCCGGGACACCATCCTACGAGCAGTACTTC. Encoded protein: CASSSNSGTPSYEQYF.

The CDR3 nucleotides are TGCGCCAGCAGCCCGGGTGGAGCAGATAATTCACCCCTCCACTTT. Amino acids: CASSPGGADNSPLHF. This chain uses TRBV5-1 with TRBJ1-6, with D hard to call. The CDR3 spans 15 residues. Germline V gene sequence: CDR1 SGHRS, CDR2 YFSETQ. With 4 bases removed from V and 5 bases from J, the gap between germline ends came to 13 bases. Full variable domain (rest looked up from reference TRBV5-1 and TRBJ1-6): KAGVTQTPRYLIKTRGQQVTLSCSPISGHRSVSWYQQTPGQGLQFLFEYFSETQRNKGNFPGRFSGRQFSNSRSEMNVSTLELGDSALYLCASSPGGADNSPLHFGNGTRLTVT.

The gene calls are TRBV19 and TRBJ2-7; 7 bases fit TRBD1. Germline assignment: CDR1 LNHDA and CDR2 SQIVND (reference sequence). The CDR3 runs to 16 residues. V lost 4 bases, J lost 2 bases, and 11 bases stayed unmatched. CDR3 protein: CASSTNGGQGAYEQYF. CDR3 coding DNA: TGTGCCAGTAGTACCAACGGTGGGCAGGGGGCCTACGAGCAGTACTTC.

This clone has only a few counts. The V gene is TRBV10-3, the J gene TRBJ1-5; D ambiguous. CDR3 length equals 12 residues. Trimming stripped 3 bases from V and 8 bases from J, with 8 bases between. Germline values: CDR1 ENHRY, CDR2 SYGVKD. The CDR3 DNA is TGTGCCATCAGTGATAGTGAGGAGCCCCAGCATTTT. It specifies CAISDSEEPQHF.

The V call is TRBV7-3, the J call TRBJ2-3, with 8 bases matching TRBD2. The V and J ends lost 4 bases and 2 bases, in that order; junction bases with no gene match: 2. Germline V CDR1 and CDR2: SGHTA, FQGTGA. The CDR3 sequence is 14 residues long. The CDR3 here is CASSSSGYTDTQYF. Written as DNA, the CDR3 is TGTGCCAGCAGCTCTAGCGGGTACACAGATACGCAGTATTTT. Drawing the rest from reference TRBV7-3 and TRBJ2-3, the complete variable domain is GAGVSQTPSNKVTEKGKYVELRCDPISGHTALYWYRQSLGQGPEFLIYFQGTGAADDSGLPNDRFFAVRPEGSVSTLKIQRTERGDSAVYLCASSSSGYTDTQYFGPGTRLTVL.

V is TRBV30 and J is TRBJ2-2; weak D call: TRBD1 (6 bases). Trimming removed 0 bases from V and 2 bases from J, with 16 bases in between. The CDR3 has 17 residues. CDR1 is GTSNPN and CDR2 is SVGIG in the germline V gene (reference sequence). The CDR3 is CAWSVEIWDKNTGELFF. CDR3 nucleotides: TGTGCCTGGAGTGTAGAGATTTGGGACAAAAACACCGGGGAGCTGTTTTTT.

The count of this clone is one. In nucleotides, the CDR3 is TGTGCCAGCAGCGCTAGACAGGGGATGACTGAAGCTTTCTTT. It encodes CASSARQGMTEAFF. The rearrangement uses TRBV7-6 and TRBJ1-1; 8 bases line up with TRBD1. This CDR3 comprises 14 residues. Germline loops: CDR1 SGHVS, CDR2 FNYEAQ. With V trimmed by 5 bases and J by 5 bases, 7 bases remained unmatched.

V gene TRBV18 combines with J gene TRBJ2-7; 7 nucleotides align to TRBD1. Germline V lookup: CDR1 KGHSH, CDR2 LQKENI. J was trimmed by 1 base and V by 3 bases; bases with no gene match: 6. CDR3 length: 15 amino acids. The CDR3 loop reads CASSPGDSVSYEQYF. The DNA for the CDR3 is TGTGCCAGCTCACCCGGGGACAGTGTATCCTACGAGCAGTACTTC.

J is TRBJ1-5 and V is TRBV11-2; no definite D call. Trimming took 1 base from V and 0 from J, leaving 4 bases between them. This CDR3 has 14 residues. The germline CDR1 and CDR2 sequences are SGHAT and FQNNGV. The chain's CDR3 is CASSLASSNQPQHF. Here the CDR3 DNA reads TGTGCCAGCAGCTTAGCGAGTAGCAATCAGCCCCAGCATTTT.

This chain joins TRBV7-2 and TRBJ2-1; TRBD1 aligns across 11 bases. V shed 1 base, J shed 7 bases, and the junction held 12 bases outside the gene matches. The germline CDR1 and CDR2 sequences are SGHTA and FQGNSA. The CDR3 sequence is 18 residues long. CDR3 sequence reads: CASSLGSPGTGGMNEQFF. The CDR3 DNA reads as TGTGCCAGCAGCTTAGGATCTCCCGGGACAGGGGGAATGAATGAGCAGTTCTTC.

V usage is TRBV5-6 and J usage is TRBJ1-3, with 7 nucleotides matching TRBD1. The CDR3 loop spans 13 amino acids. The ends lost 6 bases at V and 3 bases at J; junction bases unmatched: 3. CDR1 and CDR2 (germline): SGHDT, YYEEEE. DNA of the CDR3: TGTGCCAGCAATGACAGGGTTGGAAACACCATATATTTT. This gives the protein CASNDRVGNTIYF.

This chain uses TRBV7-9 with TRBJ1-4; TRBD1 might be the D (5 bases). V was shortened by 4 bases and J by 7 bases, with 13 bases between the two germline ends. Germline CDR1 is SEHNR and CDR2 is FQNEAQ (reference sequence). The CDR3 extends over 14 amino acids. The CDR3 DNA reads TGTGCCAGCAGCTGGGGGGTCCGGAGTGAAAAACTGTTTTTT. Translated, it gives CASSWGVRSEKLFF.

This chain uses TRBV12-5 with TRBJ1-2; unclear D gene. From germline, CDR1 is LGHNT and CDR2 FRNRAP. V was shortened by 1 base and J by 2 bases, with 8 bases between the two germline ends. This CDR3 region has 14 residues. This CDR3 is CASGLGQVNYGYTF. The CDR3 nucleotides are TGTGCTAGTGGTTTGGGACAAGTAAACTATGGCTACACCTTC. Variable domain in full (rest from reference TRBV12-5 and TRBJ1-2): DARVTQTPRHKVTEMGQEVTMRCQPILGHNTVFWYRQTMMQGLELLAYFRNRAPLDDSGMPKDRFSAEMPDATLATLKIQPSEPRDSAVYFCASGLGQVNYGYTFGSGTRLTVV.

The rearrangement links TRBV4-1 to TRBJ1-1, with D perhaps matching TRBD1 (6 bases). The length of the CDR3 is 13 residues. V shed 2 bases and J shed 7 bases, with 11 bases lying between them. Germline CDR1 and CDR2: MGHRA and YSYEKL. The CDR3 reads CASSQLDSFEAFF. Written as DNA, the CDR3 is TGCGCCAGCAGCCAACTGGACAGCTTTGAAGCTTTCTTT.

The chain's CDR3 is CASSSRGSYEQYF. The CDR3 nucleotides read TGTGCCAGCAGTTCCCGGGGGTCCTACGAGCAGTACTTC. The V call is TRBV7-2, the J call TRBJ2-7; D may be TRBD2 (6 bases). This CDR3 is built from 13 residues. V dropped 6 bases and J dropped 1 base, with 10 bases sitting between them. The germline gives CDR1 SGHTA, CDR2 FQGNSA.

V gene TRBV7-8 combines with J gene TRBJ2-2; 9 bases agree with TRBD1. V dropped 6 bases and J dropped 6; count of bases not matched to a gene: 14. Per germline, CDR1 SGHVS and CDR2 FQNEAQ. This CDR3 contains 17 residues. Here the CDR3 DNA reads TGTGCCAGCAGAGAATACGAGGGACAGGGCGGCGCCGGGGAGCTGTTTTTT. Its translation is CASREYEGQGGAGELFF.